This T cell receptor beta chain came from a study of blood T cell repertoires in COVID-19. This study enrolled people aged roughly 18 to 89 from about two dozen US geographic areas. Which cohort a participant joined came from the clinical history participants gave. Recovered status in Cohort 3 required two negative PCRs, clearance, or symptom resolution. Sequencing used immunoSEQ multiplex PCR; TCRdb keeps in-frame clones, though not all of them. This sample has around 230,000 clones, with approximately 90% found just once. Trimming pared 6 bases from V and 11 bases from J, leaving 16 bases between. The CDR3 runs to 12 residues.

The TCR sequence derives from a woman aged 30 to 39 who had recovered from COVID-19. Sequencing input: PBMCs or T cells enriched from blood (not recorded which). V usage is TRBV12-3 or TRBV12-4 and J usage is TRBJ1-1, with D possibly being TRBD1 (6 bases). The CDR3 loop reads CASRAHREGAFF. CDR3 nucleotide sequence: TGTGCCAGCAGAGCCCACAGGGAGGGGGCTTTCTTT.